This T cell receptor beta chain was captured by sequencing in a study of blood T cell repertoires in COVID-19. V lost 4 bases, J lost 1 base, and 1 base stayed unmatched. CDR1 is SGHRS, CDR2 YFSETQ, per germline. The CDR3 runs 14 residues. TCRdb's copy holds only in-frame clones and misses some; the assay was immunoSEQ multiplex PCR. The profile covers tens of thousands of clones, with about 84% appearing a single time and more than 7% taken by the ten largest. This clonotype was sampled from a man aged 60 to 69 with acute or convalescent COVID-19. Sample: peripheral blood. V usage is TRBV5-1 and J usage is TRBJ2-2; 7 bases fit TRBD2. CDR3 sequence reads: CASSASGNTGELFF. CDR3 DNA: TGCGCCAGCAGCGCTAGCGGGAACACCGGGGAGCTGTTTTTT.